This T cell receptor beta chain stems from a study of STAT3 mutations in large granular lymphocyte leukemia (dated by TCRdb to the late 2010s). In the study overall: Canonical activating STAT3 mutations were detected in roughly half of the longitudinally sequenced T-LGLL patients. From an initial cohort of 200 to 250 LGL patients, roughly 19 representative T-LGLL cases were chosen for longitudinal sequencing of TCRbeta and STAT3. More than half of T-LGLL patients received one or more immunosuppressive therapy regimens, with hematologic response in approximately 41% of those treated. Patients were sequenced at 4 time points on average, with the number of samplings per patient ranging from 2 to 8. Patients with T-cell large granular lymphocyte leukemia underwent serial deep sequencing of TCRbeta CDR3 and STAT3 to reconstruct clonal hierarchy and dynamics. As controls within the study, a couple of patients with natural killer LGL leukemia were also sequenced longitudinally. Findings and caveats that apply to the study as a whole: Because no samples were available when a clone first appeared, clonal expansion had to be inferred from samplings taken at other points. TCR clonotype switching after therapy was seen in about 35% of the 18 patients, with all newly emerging clones being STAT3 wild type. Dominant TCR clone burden was found to exceed STAT3 mutant burden in several patients, suggesting that STAT3 mutation arose secondarily within a pre-expanded clone. The linking of therapy response to changes in TCR clonal burden was complicated by variable intervals between samplings and differing treatment regimens. Since codominant clonotypes persisted in some patients, a small but highly pathogenic clone may have gone undetected. All T-LGLL patients had at least one immunodominant TCRbeta clonotype, and roughly half had multiple immunodominant subclonotypes.

DNA was extracted from blood mononuclear cells, and the same DNA was used for both TCR and STAT3 sequencing. On this clone: The target of this receptor is not known. No much larger clonotype is one base removed from it; base qualities were not supplied.

V is shortened by 2 bases, J by 0 bases, and the region joining them spans 9 bases. From cysteine to phenylalanine, the CDR3 is 15 amino acids long. Only the CDR3 DNA stays, 45 bases, in frame from base 1. The germline V gene (reference sequence) sets CDR1 to SGHKS and CDR2 to YYEKEE. TCRbeta libraries were sequenced on an Illumina MiSeq, and an average of around 41,000 productive templates per sample was obtained. Using multiplex PCR amplification, the immunoSEQ assay generated the TCRbeta CDR3 libraries. The study's processing was this. Repertoire diversity was computed as previously defined, with values near 0 indicating extremely monoclonal samples. Entries here come from immuneACCESS through TCRdb and include only in-frame sequences with V and J called. Some clones fail to appear in such tables; in the studies checked, an unresolved V gene covers under half of the shortfall, and the cause of the remainder is unknown. That table supplies the V and J calls and clone size; D and trimming were determined from the DNA. The sample records 30,000 to 45,000 clones, around nine tenths of which are singletons. 0.35% to 0.55% of the sample comes from the top ten.

The clonotype comes from a human donor with T large granular lymphocyte leukemia. Some clones in this sample may be carry-over from other donors' samples. The specimen was PBMCs. The sequence joins TRBV5-5 to TRBJ1-5; no D gene call is confident. The bases read TGTGCCAGCAGCTTTTCGTCATATAGCAATCAGCCCCAGCATTTT. Its protein reads: CASSFSSYSNQPQHF.